The clone carrying this T cell receptor beta chain was seen only a few times. Its antigen is as yet unknown. This sample is part of a study of cytomegalovirus exposure and HLA in healthy donors. Primers: 60 Vbeta forward and 13 Jbeta reverse. Assay: immunoSEQ multiplex PCR; the TCRdb copy retains only in-frame clones and omits some. Here the sample spans about 140,000 clones, nearly 80% being singletons. The germline V gene has CDR1 SGHRS and CDR2 YFSETQ. The ends were cut back, 0 bases at V and 1 base at J, with 10 bases in the middle. The CDR3 contains 15 residues. Findings and limits, study-wide: Most TCR sequences proved rare, with some public TCRs found in many donors.

The gene calls are TRBV5-1 and TRBJ2-5; D ambiguous. The sample comprised PBMCs. The TCR originated in a woman aged 40 to 50 in good health and CMV-seronegative. In nucleotides, the CDR3 is TGCGCCAGCAGCTTGGTGGCTCCCCTCCAAGAGACCCAGTACTTC. Amino acid sequence: CASSLVAPLQETQYF.